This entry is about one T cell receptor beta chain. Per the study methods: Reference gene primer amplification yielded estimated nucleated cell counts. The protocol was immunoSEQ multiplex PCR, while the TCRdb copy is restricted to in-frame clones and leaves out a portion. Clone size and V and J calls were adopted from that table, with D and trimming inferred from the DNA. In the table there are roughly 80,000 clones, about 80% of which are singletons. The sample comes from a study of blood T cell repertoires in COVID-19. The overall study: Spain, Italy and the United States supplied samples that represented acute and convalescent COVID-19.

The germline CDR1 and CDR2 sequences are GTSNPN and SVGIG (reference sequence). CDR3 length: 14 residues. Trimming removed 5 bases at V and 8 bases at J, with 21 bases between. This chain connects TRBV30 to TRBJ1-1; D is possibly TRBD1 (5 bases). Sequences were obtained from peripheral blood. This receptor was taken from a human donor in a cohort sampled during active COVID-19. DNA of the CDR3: TGTGCCTGGGGGGGAGGTTGGCAGGGAGGCGAAGCTTTCTTT. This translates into CAWGGGWQGGEAFF.